The source of this T cell receptor (beta chain) is a study of blood T cell repertoires in COVID-19. The V gene's germline CDR1 is LGHDT and CDR2 YNNKEL (reference sequence). The CDR3 extends over 12 amino acids. Deletions cut 1 base from V and 10 bases from J, with 7 bases between. Profiled with immunoSEQ multiplex PCR; TCRdb holds only in-frame clones, not every one. The sample has around 230,000 clones; 87% are singletons. Adults between roughly 18 and 89 years of age took part from 20 to 25 US areas. Clinical history reported by participants formed the basis on which cohorts were assigned. The origin of this receptor is a man aged 18 to 29 with acute COVID-19. The sequencing sample was made of PBMCs or T cells enriched from blood (not recorded which). This sequence joins TRBV3-1 (or the pseudogene TRBV3-2) and TRBJ1-4, with D unclear. Here the CDR3 DNA reads TGTGCCAGCAGCCAAGGGAGCGTAAAACTGTTTTTT. This translates into CASSQGSVKLFF.